The 11 T cell receptor beta chains in this list originate from one sample, sequenced in a study of T cells in Graves' hyperthyroidism and ophthalmopathy (dated by TCRdb to the late 2010s). Library preparation used multiplex PCR. Sequenced using an Illumina HiSeq 2000. The TCR beta CDR3 regions were amplified from the RNA transcripts. The first round of RT-PCR for the TCR CDR3 was performed with the HTBI primer set and the Qiagen OneStep RT-PCR kit. TCRdb itself trimmed the public reads at Q25 with fastp, ran MiXCR and retained productive beta chains. Every distinct CDR3 protein forms one entry, paired with its most common genes and DNA. The sample data list around 690,000 distinct CDR3 sequences, and 20% to 25% of these were observed just once. 30% to 40% of the sample is held by the ten biggest clonotypes. The specimen sequenced was blood. The receptors derive from a man aged 30 to 39 with Graves' ophthalmopathy.

This clonotype was counted many times. This chain uses TRBV4-2 with TRBJ2-1, with D perhaps TRBD1 (5 bases). There are 14 residues in the CDR3. CDR1 and CDR2 from the germline V gene are LGHNA and YNFKEQ. Trimming took 0 bases from V and 6 from J, leaving 9 bases between them. The CDR3 is CASSQEGDSNEQFF. In nucleotides, the CDR3 is TGTGCCAGCAGCCAAGAAGGTGACAGCAATGAGCAGTTCTTC.

This clonotype was found a few times. Here the CDR3 DNA reads TGTGCCAGCAGCTTTCTCGGTTGGGGGGAGGGCCTAAGTGAGCAGTTCTTC. Translation gives CASSFLGWGEGLSEQFF. The rearrangement joins TRBV7-3 to TRBJ2-1; 7 nucleotides line up with TRBD2. After removal of 3 bases from V and 9 bases from J, the junction contained 17 bases not matched to a gene. This CDR3 has 17 amino acids. CDR1 is SGHTA and CDR2 is FQGTGA in the germline V gene. The full variable domain, completed using reference TRBV7-3 and TRBJ2-1, is GAGVSQTPSNKVTEKGKYVELRCDPISGHTALYWYRQSLGQGPEFLIYFQGTGAADDSGLPNDRFFAVRPEGSVSTLKIQRTERGDSAVYLCASSFLGWGEGLSEQFFGPGTRLTVL.

In this sample, this clonotype turned up many times. This chain joins TRBV7-9 and TRBJ2-5; 13 nucleotides line up with TRBD2. Trimming cost V 3 bases and J 5 bases; bases outside gene matches: 3. The CDR3 spans 15 residues. CDR1 and CDR2 (germline): SEHNR, FQNEAQ (reference sequence). For the CDR3, the DNA is TGTGCCAGCAGCTTGCTGACTAGCGGGAGGGAGACCCAGTACTTC. It yields the protein CASSLLTSGRETQYF.

This clonotype was observed a few times. The chain couples TRBV7-9 to TRBJ1-5; TRBD1 might be the D (6 bases). Trimming cost V 1 base and J 9 bases, with 7 bases left between them. The CDR3 contains 12 residues. Germline CDR1 reads SEHNR; CDR2 reads FQNEAQ (reference sequence). CDR3 protein: CASSLEGGPQHF. The CDR3 nucleotides are TGTGCCAGCAGCTTAGAGGGGGGGCCCCAGCATTTT.

The rearrangement links TRBV6-2 or TRBV6-3 to TRBJ2-7, with 8 nucleotides matching TRBD2. With 5 bases clipped from V and 4 bases from J, the junction kept 10 bases outside the gene matches. This CDR3 is built from 15 residues. Per the germline V gene, CDR1 is MNHEY and CDR2 is SVGEGT. The CDR3 sequence is CASSNRGSGTYEQYF. The CDR3 coding sequence is TGTGCCAGCAGTAACCGGGGTAGCGGGACTTACGAGCAGTACTTC.

V usage is TRBV10-3 and J usage is TRBJ1-2, with no clear D. CDR1 and CDR2 (germline): ENHRY, SYGVKD. Trimming left V 3 bases short and J 3 bases short, with 8 bases between. This CDR3 has 13 amino acids. CDR3 region: CAISEQPDYGYTF. CDR3 DNA: TGTGCCATCAGTGAACAGCCTGACTATGGCTACACCTTC.

This clonotype was detected only a few times. The chain joins TRBV20-1 to TRBJ1-5, with a weak D call TRBD1 (5 bases). Germline V gene lookup returns CDR1 DFQATT and CDR2 SNEGSKA (reference sequence). V was clipped by 6 bases and J by 7 bases, with 19 bases between them. The CDR3 totals 14 residues. CDR3 region: CSAILGAVGQPQHF. Here the CDR3 DNA reads TGCAGTGCCATATTAGGGGCAGTTGGGCAGCCCCAGCATTTT.

In its sample, this clonotype was seen a few times. The genes are TRBV3-1 and TRBJ2-1, with 11 bases fitting TRBD2. V was clipped by 2 bases and J by 14 bases; unmatched bases: 20. The V gene's germline CDR1 is LGHDT and CDR2 YNNKEL (reference sequence). The CDR3 is 18 amino acids. Here the CDR3 DNA reads TGTGCCAGCAGCCAACCACTAACCGGGACTAGCGGCCATGTATACAAGTTCTTC. Amino acid sequence: CASSQPLTGTSGHVYKFF.

Note on this clonotype: Germline is not matched at one junction end, which may reflect a read error. The chain carries TRBV2 and TRBJ1-2, with a tentative D call TRBD1 (5 bases). CDR1 SNHLY and CDR2 FYNNEI come from the germline V gene. The CDR3 has 10 residues. This CDR3 is CASRGAGRAF. The CDR3 region has the DNA TGTGCCAGCAGAGGGGCGGGGAGGGCCTTC.

In its sample, this clonotype was seen a few times. The V call is TRBV20-1, the J call TRBJ1-5, with D possibly matching TRBD1 (5 bases). From germline, CDR1 is DFQATT and CDR2 SNEGSKA (reference sequence). The CDR3 has 15 amino acids. Deletions cut 0 bases from V and 4 bases from J, with 13 bases between. The CDR3 protein is CSAREIGAVNQPQHF. CDR3 in DNA: TGCAGTGCTAGAGAAATCGGGGCAGTGAATCAGCCCCAGCATTTT.

Turning to this clonotype: A much larger clone differs from this one at a single base, so this may be a read error. V is TRBV20-1 and J is TRBJ1-2, with 8 nucleotides matching TRBD1. Germline V gene lookup returns CDR1 DFQATT and CDR2 SNEGSKA (reference sequence). The trim removed 3 bases at V and 6 bases at J, leaving 6 bases unmatched. This CDR3 is 13 amino acids long. CDR3 bases: TGCAGTGCTAGCCTACAGGGGGACCATGGCTACACCTTC. Its translation is CSASLQGDHGYTF.